The 30 T cell receptor beta chains given below trace back to one sample, sequenced in a study of blood T cell repertoires in COVID-19. TCRdb's table, derived via immunoSEQ multiplex PCR, lists solely in-frame clones and lacks some. The repertoire holds about 250,000 clones, with 80% to 85% as singletons. The sample consisted of peripheral blood. All receptors come from a person aged 70 to 85 with COVID-19, enrolled during active disease.

This chain connects TRBV19 to TRBJ1-1, with TRBD1 matching over 9 bases. The V gene's germline CDR1 is LNHDA and CDR2 SQIVND (reference sequence). This CDR3 has 16 residues. Trimming cost V 7 bases and J 4 bases; bases outside gene matches: 13. The CDR3 region is CASTLKPDRGSTEAFF. In DNA, the CDR3 is TGTGCCAGTACCTTGAAACCGGACAGGGGTTCCACTGAAGCTTTCTTT.

This chain connects TRBV6-2 or TRBV6-3 to TRBJ2-1; TRBD1 matches at 7 bases. V lost 6 bases, J lost 7 bases, and 18 bases stayed unmatched. Germline loops: CDR1 MNHEY, CDR2 SVGEGT. CDR3 length: 17 residues. The CDR3 spells CASRPGAGGFMGNEQFF. CDR3 coding DNA: TGTGCCAGCAGACCTGGGGCAGGGGGTTTCATGGGGAATGAGCAGTTCTTC.

This clone has just one count. This chain joins TRBV15 and TRBJ2-7; 8 bases align to TRBD2. Germline V gene data show CDR1 as LNHNV and CDR2 as YYDKDF (reference sequence). V trimming: 3 bases; J trimming: 5 bases; junction bases outside the gene matches: 15. The CDR3 runs 17 residues. CDR3 protein: CATSSGREVAGSHEQYF. CDR3 DNA sequence: TGTGCCACCAGCAGCGGGCGGGAGGTAGCGGGGTCCCACGAGCAGTACTTC.

This clone has a single count. DNA of the CDR3: TGTGCCAGCAGTTTGCAGGGCATGAACACTGAAGCTTTCTTT. Residues: CASSLQGMNTEAFF. The V call is TRBV28, the J call TRBJ1-1; possibly TRBD1 for D (5 bases). Germline V gene lookup returns CDR1 MDHEN and CDR2 SYDVKM. The ends were cut back, 3 bases at V and 0 bases at J, with 8 bases in the middle. CDR3 length equals 14 residues.

The chain carries TRBV5-6 and TRBJ2-5, with 7 bases identical to TRBD1. V was clipped by 2 bases and J by 8 bases; unmatched bases: 9. Germline CDR1 SGHDT, CDR2 YYEEEE. This CDR3 is 14 amino acids long. The chain's CDR3 is CASSLGQGVLTQYF. The CDR3, as DNA: TGTGCCAGCAGCTTAGGGCAGGGGGTGCTAACCCAGTACTTC.

V usage is TRBV18 and J usage is TRBJ2-7, with TRBD2 as a possible D gene (6 bases). The CDR3 is 14 residues long. The germline V and J ends were trimmed by 6 bases and 2 bases, with 14 bases remaining between them. The germline V gene has CDR1 KGHSH and CDR2 LQKENI. The CDR3 protein is CASSRDRGTYEQYF. The CDR3 nucleotides are TGTGCCAGCTCGCGGGACCGCGGGACCTACGAGCAGTACTTC.

The genes are TRBV6-1 and TRBJ1-5, with D perhaps matching TRBD1 (5 bases). The CDR3 has 15 amino acids. The V gene lost 0 bases and the J gene lost 6 bases, with 12 bases spanning the gap. The germline V gene encodes CDR1 MNHNS and CDR2 SASEGT. The CDR3 loop reads CASSEATRVGQPQHF. CDR3 nucleotide sequence: TGTGCCAGCAGTGAAGCGACCAGGGTAGGTCAGCCCCAGCATTTT.

This rearrangement joins TRBV2 to TRBJ2-7, with D possibly TRBD2 on 5 matching bases. Germline V gene sequence: CDR1 SNHLY, CDR2 FYNNEI. V was cut by 6 bases and J by 0 bases, with 12 bases left in between. This CDR3 contains 14 residues. CDR3 DNA sequence: TGTGCCAGCAGGTCGGCGGGCCTCTCCTACGAGCAGTACTTC. Translated: CASRSAGLSYEQYF.

The V call is TRBV11-2, the J call TRBJ2-7, with TRBD1 as a possible D gene (5 bases). This CDR3 contains 13 residues. V was pared by 6 bases and J by 2 bases, with 11 bases between. CDR1 and CDR2 from the germline V gene are SGHAT and FQNNGV. This chain's CDR3 is CASSPLQAYEQYF. As DNA, the CDR3 is TGTGCCAGCAGTCCCCTACAGGCCTACGAGCAGTACTTC.

A few counts support this clone. This chain uses TRBV30 with TRBJ2-1; TRBD2 agrees at 8 bases. The CDR3 spans 15 residues. After removal of 2 bases from V and 4 bases from J, the junction contained 7 bases not matched to a gene. Germline CDR1 and CDR2: GTSNPN and SVGIG (reference sequence). The CDR3 spells CAWSSMGTRYNEQFF. The CDR3 nucleotides read TGTGCCTGGAGTTCGATGGGGACTAGATACAATGAGCAGTTCTTC.

V gene TRBV11-2 combines with J gene TRBJ2-6; D is uncertain. Trimming removed 3 bases at V and 4 bases at J, with 7 bases between. CDR3 size: 14 residues. The germline CDR1 and CDR2 sequences are SGHAT and FQNNGV. The CDR3 coding sequence is TGTGCCAGCAGCTTCATACGGGGGGCCAACGTCCTGACTTTC. It yields the protein CASSFIRGANVLTF.

V usage is TRBV6-2 or TRBV6-3 and J usage is TRBJ1-6, with 10 bases that match TRBD1. The CDR3 is made up of 14 amino acids. With V trimmed by 6 bases and J by 7 bases, 3 bases remained unmatched. Per the germline V gene, CDR1 is MNHEY and CDR2 is SVGEGT. CDR3 sequence reads: CASSKDRGNSPLHF. DNA of the CDR3: TGTGCCAGCAGCAAGGACAGGGGGAATTCACCCCTCCACTTT.

The chain uses TRBV2 and TRBJ2-7; 9 bases are shared with TRBD1. Germline V CDR1 and CDR2: SNHLY, FYNNEI. The CDR3 covers 15 residues. The ends lost 7 bases at V and 3 bases at J; junction bases unmatched: 10. For the CDR3, the DNA is TGTGCCAGCAAACTATCCGGGACAGGGAACTACGAGCAGTACTTC. It yields the protein CASKLSGTGNYEQYF.

The chain is built from TRBV19 and TRBJ1-5; D remains ambiguous. V was pared by 5 bases and J by 0 bases, with 11 bases between. There are 15 residues in the CDR3. From germline, CDR1 is LNHDA and CDR2 SQIVND (reference sequence). This CDR3 reads CASSSGWGSNQPQHF. The CDR3, as DNA: TGTGCCAGTAGTTCGGGGTGGGGTAGCAATCAGCCCCAGCATTTT.

The chain employs TRBV19 and TRBJ2-7; TRBD2 agrees at 10 bases. V dropped 4 bases and J dropped 0; count of bases not matched to a gene: 6. CDR1 and CDR2 (germline): LNHDA, SQIVND (reference sequence). This CDR3 is built from 16 residues. The CDR3 DNA follows: TGTGCCAGTAGTAACCCTAGCGGGAGTCCCTCCTACGAGCAGTACTTC. Translating gives CASSNPSGSPSYEQYF.

The V gene is TRBV7-2, the J gene TRBJ1-4; D is uncertain. Trimming stripped 5 bases from V and 2 bases from J, with 12 bases between. Germline loops: CDR1 SGHTA, CDR2 FQGNSA. The CDR3 is 15 residues long. The CDR3 DNA follows: TGTGCCAGCAGCCCACACGGAGTGACTAATGAAAAACTGTTTTTT. Amino acid sequence: CASSPHGVTNEKLFF.

The DNA for the CDR3 is TGTGCCAGCAGCTTCGTAGCTTTAGGTGATACGCAGTATTTT. It specifies CASSFVALGDTQYF. The gene calls are TRBV7-2 and TRBJ2-3; no firm D call. Germline CDR1 is SGHTA and CDR2 is FQGNSA. V was trimmed by 3 bases and J by 6 bases, leaving 13 bases between them. The CDR3 has 14 amino acids.

This clone has only a few counts. This chain connects TRBV6-2 or TRBV6-3 to TRBJ1-2; no clear D. CDR3 length: 13 residues. The germline V gene encodes CDR1 MNHEY and CDR2 SVGEGT. Trimming removed 4 bases from V and 0 bases from J, with 6 bases in between. CDR3 sequence: CASSFVANYGYTF. The DNA for the CDR3 is TGTGCCAGCAGTTTTGTCGCTAACTATGGCTACACCTTC.

The chain links TRBV11-3 to TRBJ1-1, with D unresolved. Between the trimmed V and J ends, which lost 0 bases and 4 bases, there was a span of 6 bases. CDR1 and CDR2 from the germline V gene are SGHNT and YENEEA. The CDR3 extends over 13 amino acids. CDR3 protein: CASSLERSTEAFF. The CDR3 nucleotides read TGTGCCAGCAGCTTAGAGCGGAGCACTGAAGCTTTCTTT.

The V and J genes are TRBV9 and TRBJ2-7, with 9 bases fitting TRBD2. Germline CDR1 is SGDLS and CDR2 is YYNGEE. The CDR3 totals 14 residues. The V and J ends lost 5 bases and 7 bases, in that order; junction bases with no gene match: 10. The CDR3 sequence is CASSPLAGVGEQYF. CDR3 nucleotide sequence: TGTGCCAGCAGTCCATTAGCGGGAGTTGGTGAGCAGTACTTC.

This chain joins TRBV6-5 and TRBJ2-1; perhaps TRBD2 as D (5 bases). The V end was cut by 2 bases, the J end by 2 bases, with 10 bases between. Germline CDR1 and CDR2: MNHEY and SVGAGI. The CDR3 runs 15 residues. This CDR3 reads CASSYLSGTYNEQFF. DNA of the CDR3: TGTGCCAGCAGTTACCTAAGCGGTACCTACAATGAGCAGTTCTTC.

The V and J genes are TRBV5-1 and TRBJ2-3; 10 nucleotides align to TRBD2. The CDR3 covers 17 residues. Germline CDR1 and CDR2: SGHRS and YFSETQ. V was pared by 0 bases and J by 6 bases, with 10 bases of the junction left unmatched. In nucleotides, the CDR3 is TGCGCCAGCAGCTTGGCCGGTACTAGCGGGGCCATGGATACGCAGTATTTT. Its protein product is CASSLAGTSGAMDTQYF.

This clone was recorded only once. This sequence joins TRBV5-3 and TRBJ1-6, with 7 nucleotides matching TRBD1. TRBV5-3 is an ORF, and what it does is uncertain. With V trimmed by 3 bases and J by 0 bases, 3 bases remained unmatched. The CDR3 has 16 residues. Here the CDR3 DNA reads TGTGCCAGAAGCTCGGACAGGATCTCCTATAATTCACCCCTCCACTTT. This sequence encodes CARSSDRISYNSPLHF.

This chain joins TRBV6-2 or TRBV6-3 and TRBJ1-5, with 8 bases that match TRBD1. CDR1 is MNHEY, CDR2 SVGEGT, per germline. This CDR3 is 18 amino acids long. The trim removed 4 bases at V and 5 bases at J, leaving 16 bases unmatched. CDR3 loop: CASSSSRRDRTRYQPQHF. Written as DNA, the CDR3 is TGTGCCAGCAGTTCGAGCCGCCGGGACAGGACTCGGTATCAGCCCCAGCATTTT.

The V gene is TRBV6-5, the J gene TRBJ1-3, with D perhaps TRBD1 (5 bases). CDR1 is MNHEY, CDR2 SVGAGI, per germline. Trimming removed 2 bases from V and 0 bases from J, with 11 bases in between. This CDR3 contains 16 residues. The CDR3 spells CASSYARASSGNTIYF. The CDR3 coding sequence is TGTGCCAGCAGTTACGCCAGGGCTTCCTCTGGAAACACCATATATTTT.

This chain uses TRBV19 with TRBJ1-2; D is uncertain. CDR1 and CDR2 from the germline V gene are LNHDA and SQIVND (reference sequence). Deletions cut 4 bases from V and 1 base from J, with 22 bases between. This CDR3 region has 18 residues. As DNA, the CDR3 is TGTGCCAGTAGTAAGGGCGGGTCTGCGGCCTGGATTAACTATGGCTACACCTTC. This gives the protein CASSKGGSAAWINYGYTF.

The chain carries TRBV7-2 and TRBJ2-7; a possible D gene is TRBD1 (5 bases). The CDR3 is 16 amino acids. Trimming stripped 4 bases from V and 5 bases from J, with 21 bases between. Germline V gene lookup returns CDR1 SGHTA and CDR2 FQGNSA. Here the CDR3 DNA reads TGTGCCAGCAGCTCCCTGCAGGGATGGGTAACTGACGAGCAGTACTTC. This sequence encodes CASSSLQGWVTDEQYF.

This sequence joins TRBV28 and TRBJ1-2; the D gene is possibly TRBD1 (5 bases). The CDR3 is made up of 17 amino acids. In germline, CDR1 is MDHEN, CDR2 SYDVKM. V lost 3 bases, J lost 2 bases, and 19 bases lay in between. The CDR3 spells CASSLIGRGIGNYGYTF. CDR3 in DNA: TGTGCCAGCAGTTTGATCGGGAGGGGTATAGGGAACTATGGCTACACCTTC.

In nucleotides, the CDR3 is TGTGCCAGCAGCCCCCGGACTAGCGGGGCTTTTTCTAGCACAGATACGCAGTATTTT. Translation: CASSPRTSGAFSSTDTQYF. This sequence joins TRBV7-6 and TRBJ2-3; TRBD2 agrees at 12 bases. The V segment lost 5 bases and the J segment 0 bases; nucleotides outside the gene matches: 12. The germline V gene encodes CDR1 SGHVS and CDR2 FNYEAQ. This CDR3 spans 19 amino acids.

This chain uses TRBV6-1 with TRBJ2-5, with D unresolved. This CDR3 has 15 amino acids. V dropped 2 bases and J dropped 5 bases, with 15 bases sitting between them. CDR1 is MNHNS, CDR2 SASEGT, per germline. CDR3 protein: CASSEIAPPRETQYF. The CDR3 DNA follows: TGTGCCAGCAGTGAAATCGCTCCTCCGAGGGAGACCCAGTACTTC.